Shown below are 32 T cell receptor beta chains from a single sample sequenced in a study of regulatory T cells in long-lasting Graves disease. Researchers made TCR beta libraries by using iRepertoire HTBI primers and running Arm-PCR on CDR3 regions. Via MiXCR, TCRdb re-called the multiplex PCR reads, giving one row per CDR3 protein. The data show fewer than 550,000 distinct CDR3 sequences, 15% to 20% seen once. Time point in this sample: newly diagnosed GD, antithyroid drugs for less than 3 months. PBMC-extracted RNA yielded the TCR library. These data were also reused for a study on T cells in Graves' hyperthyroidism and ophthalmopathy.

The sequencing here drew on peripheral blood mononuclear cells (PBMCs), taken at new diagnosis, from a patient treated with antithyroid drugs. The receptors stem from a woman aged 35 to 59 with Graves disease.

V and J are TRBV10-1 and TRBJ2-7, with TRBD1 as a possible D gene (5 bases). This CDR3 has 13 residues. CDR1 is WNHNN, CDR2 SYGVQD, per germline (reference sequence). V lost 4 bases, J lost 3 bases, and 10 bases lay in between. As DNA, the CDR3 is TGCGCCAGCAGTGGAGTCAGGGTCTACGAGCAGTACTTC. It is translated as CASSGVRVYEQYF.

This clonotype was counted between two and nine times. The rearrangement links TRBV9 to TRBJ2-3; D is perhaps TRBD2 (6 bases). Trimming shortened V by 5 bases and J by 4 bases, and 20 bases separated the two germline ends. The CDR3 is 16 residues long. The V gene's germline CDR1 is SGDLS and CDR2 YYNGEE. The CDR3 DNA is TGTGCCAGCAGTCTGCTTCTGGGGGGAAAGGCAGATACGCAGTATTTT. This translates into CASSLLLGGKADTQYF.

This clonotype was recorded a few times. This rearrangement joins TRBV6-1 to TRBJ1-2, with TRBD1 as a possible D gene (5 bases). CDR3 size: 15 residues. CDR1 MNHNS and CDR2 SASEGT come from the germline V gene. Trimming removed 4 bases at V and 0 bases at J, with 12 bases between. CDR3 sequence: CASSGTQGPNYGYTF. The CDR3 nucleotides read TGTGCCAGCAGTGGGACACAAGGCCCTAACTATGGCTACACCTTC.

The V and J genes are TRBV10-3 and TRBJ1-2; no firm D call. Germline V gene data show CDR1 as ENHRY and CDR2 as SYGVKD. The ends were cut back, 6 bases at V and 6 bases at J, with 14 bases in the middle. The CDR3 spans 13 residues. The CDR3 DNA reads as TGTGCCATCAGGGAGGGCGTCGCGCATGGCTACACCTTC. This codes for CAIREGVAHGYTF.

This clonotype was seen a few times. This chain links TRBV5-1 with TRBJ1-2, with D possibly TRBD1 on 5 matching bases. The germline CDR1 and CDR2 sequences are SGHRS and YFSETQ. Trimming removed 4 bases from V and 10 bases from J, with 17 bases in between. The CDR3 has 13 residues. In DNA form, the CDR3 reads TGCGCCAGCAGCACCGGGACCCCTCAGGACTACACCTTC. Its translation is CASSTGTPQDYTF.

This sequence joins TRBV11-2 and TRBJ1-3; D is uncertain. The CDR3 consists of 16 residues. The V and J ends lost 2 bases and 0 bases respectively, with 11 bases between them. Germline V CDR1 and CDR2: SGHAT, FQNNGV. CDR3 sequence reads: CASSLRQVPSGNTIYF. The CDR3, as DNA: TGTGCCAGCAGCTTAAGGCAGGTTCCCTCTGGAAACACCATATATTTT.

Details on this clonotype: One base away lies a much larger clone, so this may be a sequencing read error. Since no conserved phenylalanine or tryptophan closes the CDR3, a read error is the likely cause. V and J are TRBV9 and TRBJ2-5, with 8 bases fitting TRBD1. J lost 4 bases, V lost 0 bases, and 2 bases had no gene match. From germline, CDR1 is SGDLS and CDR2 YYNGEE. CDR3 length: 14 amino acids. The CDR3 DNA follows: TGTGCCAGCAGCGTAGGGACAGGGACAGAGACCCAGTACCTC. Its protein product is CASSVGTGTETQYL.

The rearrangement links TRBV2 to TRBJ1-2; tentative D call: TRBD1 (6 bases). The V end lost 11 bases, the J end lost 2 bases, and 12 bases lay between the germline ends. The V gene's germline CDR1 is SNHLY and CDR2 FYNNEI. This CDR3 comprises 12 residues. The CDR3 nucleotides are TGTGCCGGGGGGGCCCGGAACTATGGCTACACCTTC. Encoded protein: CAGGARNYGYTF.

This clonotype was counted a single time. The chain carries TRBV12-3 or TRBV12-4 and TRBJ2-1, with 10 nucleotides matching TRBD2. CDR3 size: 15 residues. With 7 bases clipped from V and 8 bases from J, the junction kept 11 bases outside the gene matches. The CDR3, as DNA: TGTGCCAGCACGAGGACTAGCGGTCCGGGACATGAGCAGTTCTTC. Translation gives CASTRTSGPGHEQFF.

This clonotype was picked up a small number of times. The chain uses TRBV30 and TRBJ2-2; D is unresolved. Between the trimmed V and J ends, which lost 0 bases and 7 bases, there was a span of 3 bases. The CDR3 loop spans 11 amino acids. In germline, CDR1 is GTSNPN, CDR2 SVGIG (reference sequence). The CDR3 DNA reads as TGTGCCTGGAGTGTGTACGGGGAGCTGTTTTTT. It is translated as CAWSVYGELFF.

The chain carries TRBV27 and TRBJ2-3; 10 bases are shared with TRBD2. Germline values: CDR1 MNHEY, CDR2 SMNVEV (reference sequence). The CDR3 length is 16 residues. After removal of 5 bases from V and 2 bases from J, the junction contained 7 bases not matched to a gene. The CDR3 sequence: CASSPRTSGTTDTQYF. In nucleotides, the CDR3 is TGTGCCAGCAGTCCTCGGACTAGCGGAACCACAGATACGCAGTATTTT.

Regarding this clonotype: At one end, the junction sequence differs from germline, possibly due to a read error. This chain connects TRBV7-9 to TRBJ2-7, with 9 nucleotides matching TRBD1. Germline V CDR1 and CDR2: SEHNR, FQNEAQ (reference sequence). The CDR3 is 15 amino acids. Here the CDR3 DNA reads TGCGCCAGCAGCTTCAATATTGGGACAGGGAGCGAGCAGTACTTC. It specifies CASSFNIGTGSEQYF.

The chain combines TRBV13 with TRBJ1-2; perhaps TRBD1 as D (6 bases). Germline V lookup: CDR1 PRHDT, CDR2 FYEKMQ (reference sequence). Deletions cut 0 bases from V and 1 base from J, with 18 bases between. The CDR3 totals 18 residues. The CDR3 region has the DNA TGTGCCAGCAGCTTAGGCCAGGGGAGGGACGGAATTAACTATGGCTACACCTTC. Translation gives CASSLGQGRDGINYGYTF.

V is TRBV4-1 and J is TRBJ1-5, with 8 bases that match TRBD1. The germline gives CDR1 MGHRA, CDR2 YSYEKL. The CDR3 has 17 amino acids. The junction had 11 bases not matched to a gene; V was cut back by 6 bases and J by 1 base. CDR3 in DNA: TGCGCCAGCAGTCTACAAACGACAGGGGCAAGCAATCAGCCCCAGCATTTT. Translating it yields CASSLQTTGASNQPQHF.

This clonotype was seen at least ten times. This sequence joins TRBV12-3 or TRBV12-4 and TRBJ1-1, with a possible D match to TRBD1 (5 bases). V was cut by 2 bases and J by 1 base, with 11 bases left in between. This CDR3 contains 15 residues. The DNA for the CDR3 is TGTGCCAGCAGTTTAAGGGGAGGTGGGAACACTGAAGCTTTCTTT. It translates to CASSLRGGGNTEAFF.

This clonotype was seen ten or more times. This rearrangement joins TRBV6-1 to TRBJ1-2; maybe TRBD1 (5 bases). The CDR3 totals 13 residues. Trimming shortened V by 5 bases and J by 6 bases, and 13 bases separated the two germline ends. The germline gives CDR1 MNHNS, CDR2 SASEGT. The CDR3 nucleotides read TGTGCCAGCAGTCAGGGACGGGGAAATGGCTACACCTTC. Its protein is CASSQGRGNGYTF.

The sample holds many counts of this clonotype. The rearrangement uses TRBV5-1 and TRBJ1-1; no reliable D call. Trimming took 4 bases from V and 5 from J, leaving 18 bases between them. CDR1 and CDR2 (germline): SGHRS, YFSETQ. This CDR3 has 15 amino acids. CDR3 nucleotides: TGCGCCAGCAGCCCCGAACAAAGCGCACGGACTGAAGCTTTCTTT. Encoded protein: CASSPEQSARTEAFF.

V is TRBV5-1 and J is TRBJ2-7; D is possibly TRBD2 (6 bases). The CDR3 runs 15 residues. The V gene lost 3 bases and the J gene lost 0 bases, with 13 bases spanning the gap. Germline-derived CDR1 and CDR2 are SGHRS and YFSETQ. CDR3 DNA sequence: TGCGCCAGCAGCTCACCCTTGGGGGGCTCCTACGAGCAGTACTTC. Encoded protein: CASSSPLGGSYEQYF.

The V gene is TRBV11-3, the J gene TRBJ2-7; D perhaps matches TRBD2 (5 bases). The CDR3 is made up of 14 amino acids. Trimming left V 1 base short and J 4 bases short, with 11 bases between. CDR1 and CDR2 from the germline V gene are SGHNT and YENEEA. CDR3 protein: CASSLAGYGYEQYF. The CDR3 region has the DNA TGTGCCAGCAGCTTAGCGGGGTATGGATACGAGCAGTACTTC.

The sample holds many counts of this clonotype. In nucleotides, the CDR3 is TGTGCCAGCAGTCCCCCCGGGACCCTTATAAATGAGCAGTTCTTC. Translation: CASSPPGTLINEQFF. The chain joins TRBV28 to TRBJ2-1; either TRBD1 or TRBD2 may supply D (5 bases each). The V end lost 5 bases, the J end lost 7 bases, and 18 bases lay between the germline ends. The germline V gene has CDR1 MDHEN and CDR2 SYDVKM. The CDR3 spans 15 residues.

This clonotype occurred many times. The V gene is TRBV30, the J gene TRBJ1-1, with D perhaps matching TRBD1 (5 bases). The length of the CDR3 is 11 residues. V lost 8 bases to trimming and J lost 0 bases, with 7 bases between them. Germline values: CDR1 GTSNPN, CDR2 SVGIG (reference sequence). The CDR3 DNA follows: TGTGCCATACAGGTGAACACTGAAGCTTTCTTT. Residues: CAIQVNTEAFF. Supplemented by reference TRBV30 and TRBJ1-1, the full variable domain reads SQTIHQWPATLVQPVGSPLSLECTVEGTSNPNLYWYRQAAGRGLQLLFYSVGIGQISSEVPQNLSASRPQDRQFILSSKKLLLSDSGFYLCAIQVNTEAFFGQGTRLTVV.

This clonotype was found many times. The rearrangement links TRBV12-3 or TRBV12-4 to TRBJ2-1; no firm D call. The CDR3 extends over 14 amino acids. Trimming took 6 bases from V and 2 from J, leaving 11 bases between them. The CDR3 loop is CASSPRAAYNEQFF. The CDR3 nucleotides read TGTGCCAGCAGCCCTAGGGCAGCCTACAATGAGCAGTTCTTC.

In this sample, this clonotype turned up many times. Here the CDR3 reads CSVEDYGGDFYEQYF. The DNA of the CDR3 is TGCAGCGTTGAAGATTATGGGGGCGATTTCTACGAGCAGTACTTC. This rearrangement joins TRBV29-1 to TRBJ2-7, with D possibly being TRBD1 (6 bases). The germline V gene encodes CDR1 SQVTM and CDR2 ANQGSEA. The germline V and J ends were trimmed by 0 bases and 3 bases, with 15 bases remaining between them. The CDR3 runs to 15 residues.

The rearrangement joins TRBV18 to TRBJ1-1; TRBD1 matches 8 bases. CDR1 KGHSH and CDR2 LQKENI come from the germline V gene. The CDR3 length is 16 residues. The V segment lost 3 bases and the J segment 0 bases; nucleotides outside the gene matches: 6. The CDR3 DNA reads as TGTGCCAGCTCACCTTTAACAGGGGGGTTGAACACTGAAGCTTTCTTT. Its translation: CASSPLTGGLNTEAFF.

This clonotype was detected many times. The CDR3 here is CASSPQRVGSGNTIYF. Here the CDR3 DNA reads TGTGCCAGCAGCCCCCAGAGGGTAGGCTCTGGAAACACCATATATTTT. This chain connects TRBV7-8 to TRBJ1-3; D uncertain. The germline V and J ends were trimmed by 5 bases and 0 bases, with 14 bases remaining between them. The CDR3 is 16 residues long. CDR1 SGHVS and CDR2 FQNEAQ come from the germline V gene.

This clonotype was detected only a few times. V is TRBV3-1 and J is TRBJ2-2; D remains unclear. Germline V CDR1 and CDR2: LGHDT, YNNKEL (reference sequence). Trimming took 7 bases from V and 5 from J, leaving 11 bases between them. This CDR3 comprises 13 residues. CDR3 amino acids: CASTTLGTGELFF. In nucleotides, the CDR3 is TGTGCCAGCACCACCCTGGGGACCGGGGAGCTGTTTTTT. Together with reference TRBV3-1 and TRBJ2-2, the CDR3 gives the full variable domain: DTAVSQTPKYLVTQMGNDKSIKCEQNLGHDTMYWYKQDSKKFLKIMFSYNNKELIINETVPNRFSPKSPDKAHLNLHINSLELGDSAVYFCASTTLGTGELFFGEGSRLTVL.

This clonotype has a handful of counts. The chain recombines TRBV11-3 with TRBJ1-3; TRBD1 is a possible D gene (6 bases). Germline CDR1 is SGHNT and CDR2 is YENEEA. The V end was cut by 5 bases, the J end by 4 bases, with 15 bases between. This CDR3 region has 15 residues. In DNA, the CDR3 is TGTGCCAGCAGCGACCGGGACACGGAGGGAAACACCATATATTTT. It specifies CASSDRDTEGNTIYF.

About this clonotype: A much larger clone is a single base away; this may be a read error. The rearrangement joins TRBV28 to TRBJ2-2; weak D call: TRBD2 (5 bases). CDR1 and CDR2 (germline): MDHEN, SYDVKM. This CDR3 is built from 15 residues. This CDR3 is CASSFGTANTGELLF. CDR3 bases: TGTGCCAGCAGTTTCGGAACAGCGAACACCGGGGAGCTGCTTTTT.

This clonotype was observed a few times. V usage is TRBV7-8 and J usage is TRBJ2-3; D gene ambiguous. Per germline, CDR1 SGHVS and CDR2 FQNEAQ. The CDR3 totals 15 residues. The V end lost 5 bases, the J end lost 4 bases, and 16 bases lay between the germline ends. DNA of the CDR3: TGTGCCAGCAGCCCAAGCCGGGCCCAACCAGATACGCAGTATTTT. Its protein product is CASSPSRAQPDTQYF.

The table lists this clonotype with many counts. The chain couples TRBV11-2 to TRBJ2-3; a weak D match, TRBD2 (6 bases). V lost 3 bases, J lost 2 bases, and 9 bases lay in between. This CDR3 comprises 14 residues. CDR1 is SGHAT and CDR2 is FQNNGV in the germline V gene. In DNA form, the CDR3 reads TGTGCCAGCAGCTTCTTGGGACTCACAGATACGCAGTATTTT. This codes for CASSFLGLTDTQYF.

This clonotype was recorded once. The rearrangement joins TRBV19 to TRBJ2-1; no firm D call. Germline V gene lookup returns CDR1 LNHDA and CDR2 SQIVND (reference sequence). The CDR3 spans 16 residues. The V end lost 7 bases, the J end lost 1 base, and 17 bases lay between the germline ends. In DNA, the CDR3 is TGTGCCAGTACCCGCGCCGGTGGGGTTTCCTACAATGAGCAGTTCTTC. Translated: CASTRAGGVSYNEQFF.

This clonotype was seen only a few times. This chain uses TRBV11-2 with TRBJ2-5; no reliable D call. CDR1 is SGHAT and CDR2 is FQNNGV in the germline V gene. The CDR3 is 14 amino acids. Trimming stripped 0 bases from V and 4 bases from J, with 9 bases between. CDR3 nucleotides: TGTGCCAGCAGCTTAGATACGAGTGGAGAGACCCAGTACTTC. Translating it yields CASSLDTSGETQYF. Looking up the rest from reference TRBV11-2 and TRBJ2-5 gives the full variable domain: EAGVAQSPRYKIIEKRQSVAFWCNPISGHATLYWYQQILGQGPKLLIQFQNNGVVDDSQLPKDRFSAERLKGVDSTLKIQPAKLEDSAVYLCASSLDTSGETQYFGPGTRLLVL.